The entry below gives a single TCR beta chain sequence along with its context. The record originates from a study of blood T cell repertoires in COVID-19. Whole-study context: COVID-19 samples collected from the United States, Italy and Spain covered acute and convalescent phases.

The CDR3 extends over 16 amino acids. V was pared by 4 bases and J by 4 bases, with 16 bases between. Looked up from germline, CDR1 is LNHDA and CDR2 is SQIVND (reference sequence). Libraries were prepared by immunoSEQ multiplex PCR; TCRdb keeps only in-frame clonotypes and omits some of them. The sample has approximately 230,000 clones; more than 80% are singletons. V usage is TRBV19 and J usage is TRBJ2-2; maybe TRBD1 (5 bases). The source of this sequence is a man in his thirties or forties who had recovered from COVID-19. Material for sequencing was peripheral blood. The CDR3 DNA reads TGTGCCAGTAGTACCCTGGCAGGGATAAGCACCGGGGAGCTGTTTTTT. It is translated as CASSTLAGISTGELFF.